Listed here is a single T cell receptor (beta chain). There is no known antigen for this receptor. Within one base of it there is no much larger clone, and no base qualities were kept. This entry is derived from a study of preoperative IRX-2 immunotherapy in early breast cancer (dated by TCRdb to the late 2010s). In the paper's terms, the treatment or condition label means: preoperative locoregional IRX-2 cytokine immunotherapy. The samples were obtained from a phase Ib study that tested preoperative, locoregional IRX-2 cytokine immunotherapy designed to prime immune responses. Donors were patients with early-stage breast cancer who received IRX-2 before surgery. Libraries were made using the immunoSEQ multiplex PCR assay. Sourced from immuneACCESS, this table was stored by TCRdb with only in-frame sequences that have V and J called. A share of the clones is absent; for the studies checked, an unresolved V gene accounts for under half, and the remainder has no known explanation. The sample data list 1,500 to 2,000 clones, and more than 60% of these were observed just once. The leading ten clones occupy 11% of the sample.

The germline V gene encodes CDR1 MNHGY and CDR2 SAAAGT. Reading from cysteine to phenylalanine, the CDR3 counts 17 amino acids. The sequence is cut down to CDR3 DNA, 51 bases in frame from base 1. Clipping removes 1 base from V and 4 bases from J, with 11 as the unmatched junction base count. The sample here was tumor tissue, taken after IRX-2 immunotherapy. This clonotype was obtained from a human donor with breast cancer. The chain is encoded by TRBV6-8 joined to TRBJ2-3; 7 bases in between match TRBD2. In nucleotide form, the sequence is TGTGCCAGCAGTTACTTTTCAACTAGCGTGAGGGCAGATACGCAGTATTTT. This codes for CASSYFSTSVRADTQYF.